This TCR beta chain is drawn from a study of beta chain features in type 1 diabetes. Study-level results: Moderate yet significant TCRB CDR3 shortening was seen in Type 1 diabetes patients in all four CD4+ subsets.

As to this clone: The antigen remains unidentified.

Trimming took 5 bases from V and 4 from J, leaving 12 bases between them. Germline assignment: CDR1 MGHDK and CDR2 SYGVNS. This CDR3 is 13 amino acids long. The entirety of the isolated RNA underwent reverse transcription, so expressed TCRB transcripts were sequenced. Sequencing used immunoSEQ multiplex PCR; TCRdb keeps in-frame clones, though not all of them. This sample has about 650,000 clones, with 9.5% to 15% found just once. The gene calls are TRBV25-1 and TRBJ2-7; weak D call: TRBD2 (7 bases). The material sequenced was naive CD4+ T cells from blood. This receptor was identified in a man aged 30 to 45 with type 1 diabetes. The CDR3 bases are TGTGCCAGCAGTACGGGGGGCCGATACGAGCAGTACTTC. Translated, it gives CASSTGGRYEQYF.